The subject of this entry is one T cell receptor (beta chain). This record comes from a study of glioma-infiltrating T cells after dendritic cell vaccination. Overall study context: Between about 2003 and 2013, patients got autologous tumor lysate-pulsed dendritic cell vaccines.

Assay used: immunoSEQ multiplex PCR; TCRdb lists only in-frame clones, some missing. This sample has 50,000 to 65,000 clones; about 83% occur once, and the top ten carry roughly 10%. The time point denotes: after dendritic cell vaccination, including at tumor progression/relapse. Only patients with spare fresh-frozen tumor and over two years of follow-up were included. Isocitrate dehydrogenase mutation was absent in all glioblastoma patients. The TCR was taken from a human donor with glioblastoma. This sample comprised blood, obtained after dendritic cell vaccination.

The CDR3: CASSSSTGELFF. CDR3 nucleotides: TGTGCCAGCAGCTCTTCCACCGGGGAGCTGTTTTTT. The chain combines TRBV28 with TRBJ2-2; the D is unclear. The CDR3 length is 12 residues. The germline CDR1 and CDR2 sequences are MDHEN and SYDVKM. V was pared by 6 bases and J by 4 bases, with 6 bases between.